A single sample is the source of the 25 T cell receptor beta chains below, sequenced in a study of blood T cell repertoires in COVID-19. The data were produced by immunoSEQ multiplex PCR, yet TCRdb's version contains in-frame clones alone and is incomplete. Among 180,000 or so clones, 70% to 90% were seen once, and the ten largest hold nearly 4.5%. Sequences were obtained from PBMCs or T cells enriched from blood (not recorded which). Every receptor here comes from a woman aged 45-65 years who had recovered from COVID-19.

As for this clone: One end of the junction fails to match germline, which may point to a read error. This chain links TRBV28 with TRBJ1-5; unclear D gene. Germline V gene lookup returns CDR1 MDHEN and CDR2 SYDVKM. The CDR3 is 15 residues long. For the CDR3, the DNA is TGTGCCAGCAGATTATACACGAATAGCAATCAGCCCCAGCATTTT. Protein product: CASRLYTNSNQPQHF.

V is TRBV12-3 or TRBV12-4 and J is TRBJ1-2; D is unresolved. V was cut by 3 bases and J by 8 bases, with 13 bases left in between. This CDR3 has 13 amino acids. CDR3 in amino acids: CASSFRERTGYTF. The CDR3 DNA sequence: TGTGCCAGCAGTTTTCGGGAGAGAACAGGCTACACCTTC.

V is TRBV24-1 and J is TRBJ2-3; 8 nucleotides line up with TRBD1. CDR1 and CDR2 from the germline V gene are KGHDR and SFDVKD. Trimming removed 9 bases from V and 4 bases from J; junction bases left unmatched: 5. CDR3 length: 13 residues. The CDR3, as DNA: TGTGCCACCGGCCCAGGGGGCCCAGATACGCAGTATTTT. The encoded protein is CATGPGGPDTQYF.

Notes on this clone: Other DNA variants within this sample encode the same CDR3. The CDR3 coding sequence is TGCGCCAGCAGCTCTCCAGGAGGCACTGAAGCTTTCTTT. Protein product: CASSSPGGTEAFF. The chain recombines TRBV5-1 with TRBJ1-1; D is undetermined. The length of the CDR3 is 13 residues. Germline V CDR1 and CDR2: SGHRS, YFSETQ. V was cut by 3 bases and J by 4 bases, with 10 bases left in between. The full variable domain, rest sourced from reference TRBV5-1 and TRBJ1-1, is KAGVTQTPRYLIKTRGQQVTLSCSPISGHRSVSWYQQTPGQGLQFLFEYFSETQRNKGNFPGRFSGRQFSNSRSEMNVSTLELGDSALYLCASSSPGGTEAFFGQGTRLTVV.

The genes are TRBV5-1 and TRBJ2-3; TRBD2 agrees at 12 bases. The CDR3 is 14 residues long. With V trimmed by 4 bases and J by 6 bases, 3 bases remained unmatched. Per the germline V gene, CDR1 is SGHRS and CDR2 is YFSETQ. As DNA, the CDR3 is TGCGCCAGCAGCCTAGCGGGAGGGCCGGATACGCAGTATTTT. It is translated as CASSLAGGPDTQYF. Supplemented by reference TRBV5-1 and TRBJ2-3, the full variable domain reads KAGVTQTPRYLIKTRGQQVTLSCSPISGHRSVSWYQQTPGQGLQFLFEYFSETQRNKGNFPGRFSGRQFSNSRSEMNVSTLELGDSALYLCASSLAGGPDTQYFGPGTRLTVL.

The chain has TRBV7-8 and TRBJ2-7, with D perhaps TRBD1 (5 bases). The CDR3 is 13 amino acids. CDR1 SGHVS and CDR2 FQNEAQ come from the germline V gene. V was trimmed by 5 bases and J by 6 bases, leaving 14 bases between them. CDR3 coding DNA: TGTGCCAGCAGCACTCAGTCAGGGCTCGAGCAGTACGTC. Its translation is CASSTQSGLEQYV.

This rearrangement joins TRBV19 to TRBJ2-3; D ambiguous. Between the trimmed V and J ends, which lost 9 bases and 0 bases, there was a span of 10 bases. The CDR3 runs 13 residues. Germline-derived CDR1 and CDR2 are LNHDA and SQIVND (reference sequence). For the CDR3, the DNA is TGTGCCAGCAAACTCAGGAGCACAGATACGCAGTATTTT. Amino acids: CASKLRSTDTQYF. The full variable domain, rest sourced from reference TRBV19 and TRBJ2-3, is DGGITQSPKYLFRKEGQNVTLSCEQNLNHDAMYWYRQDPGQGLRLIYYSQIVNDFQKGDIAEGYSVSREKKESFPLTVTSAQKNPTAFYLCASKLRSTDTQYFGPGTRLTVL.

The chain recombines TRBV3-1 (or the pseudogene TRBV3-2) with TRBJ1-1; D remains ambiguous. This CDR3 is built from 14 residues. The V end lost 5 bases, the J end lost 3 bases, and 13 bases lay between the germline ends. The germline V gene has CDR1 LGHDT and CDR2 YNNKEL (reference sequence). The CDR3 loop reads CASSKGIRDTEAFF. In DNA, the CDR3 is TGTGCCAGCAGCAAAGGGATACGGGACACTGAAGCTTTCTTT.

Here the CDR3 DNA reads TGTGCCAGCAGCCTCGGACTAGCGGGGGGCACAGATACGCAGTATTTT. Its protein is CASSLGLAGGTDTQYF. This chain uses TRBV7-6 with TRBJ2-3, with 13 bases fitting TRBD2. Per germline, CDR1 SGHVS and CDR2 FNYEAQ. The CDR3 spans 16 residues. V shed 5 bases, J shed 1 base, and the junction held 3 bases outside the gene matches.

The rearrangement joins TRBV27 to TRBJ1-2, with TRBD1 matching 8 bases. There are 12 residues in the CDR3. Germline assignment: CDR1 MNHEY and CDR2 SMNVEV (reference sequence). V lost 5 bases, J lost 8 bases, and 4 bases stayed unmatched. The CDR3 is CASSPGTGGYTF. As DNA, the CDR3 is TGTGCCAGCAGTCCAGGGACAGGAGGCTACACCTTC.

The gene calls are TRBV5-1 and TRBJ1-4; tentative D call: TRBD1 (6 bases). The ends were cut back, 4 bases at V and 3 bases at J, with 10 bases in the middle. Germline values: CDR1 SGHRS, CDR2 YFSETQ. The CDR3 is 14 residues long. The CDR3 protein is CASSQGSANEKLFF. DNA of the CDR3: TGCGCCAGCAGCCAGGGGAGTGCTAATGAAAAACTGTTTTTT.

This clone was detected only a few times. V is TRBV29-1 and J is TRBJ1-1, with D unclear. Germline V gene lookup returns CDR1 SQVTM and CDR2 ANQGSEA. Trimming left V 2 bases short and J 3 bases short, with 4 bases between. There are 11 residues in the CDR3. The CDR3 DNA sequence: TGCAGCGTTGAACGTCACACTGAAGCTTTCTTT. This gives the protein CSVERHTEAFF.

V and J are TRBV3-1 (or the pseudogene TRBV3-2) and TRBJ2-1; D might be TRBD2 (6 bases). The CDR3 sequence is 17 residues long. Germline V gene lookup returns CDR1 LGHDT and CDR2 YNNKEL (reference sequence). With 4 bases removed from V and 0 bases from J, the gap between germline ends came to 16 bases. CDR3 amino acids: CASSPSGSASSYNEQFF. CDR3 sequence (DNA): TGTGCCAGCAGCCCGAGCGGGTCCGCAAGCTCCTACAATGAGCAGTTCTTC.

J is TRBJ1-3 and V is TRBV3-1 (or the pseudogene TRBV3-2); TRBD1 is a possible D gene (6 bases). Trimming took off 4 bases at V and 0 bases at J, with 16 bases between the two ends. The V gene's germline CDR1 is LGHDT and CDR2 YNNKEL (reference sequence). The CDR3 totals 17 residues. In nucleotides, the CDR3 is TGTGCCAGCAGCCTGTTGGGAGGGGGAAGCTCTGGAAACACCATATATTTT. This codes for CASSLLGGGSSGNTIYF.

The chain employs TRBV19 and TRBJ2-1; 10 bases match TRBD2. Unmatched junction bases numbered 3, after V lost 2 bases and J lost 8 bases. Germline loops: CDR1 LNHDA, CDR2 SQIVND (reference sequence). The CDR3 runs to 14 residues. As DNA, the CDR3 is TGTGCCAGTAGTATAACCCTAGCGGGAGATGAGCAGTTCTTC. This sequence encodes CASSITLAGDEQFF.

The CDR3 reads CASSLYDRGEQYV. The CDR3, as DNA: TGTGCCAGCAGCCTTTACGACAGGGGGGAGCAGTACGTC. The chain employs TRBV14 and TRBJ2-7, with 9 bases matching TRBD1. This CDR3 spans 13 amino acids. V trimming: 4 bases; J trimming: 7 bases; junction bases outside the gene matches: 5. From germline, CDR1 is SGHDN and CDR2 FVKESK.

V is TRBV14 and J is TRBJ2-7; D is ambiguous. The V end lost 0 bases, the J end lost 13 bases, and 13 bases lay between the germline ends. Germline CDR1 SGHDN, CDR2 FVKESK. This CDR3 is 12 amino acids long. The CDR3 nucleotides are TGTGCCAGCAGCCAAGAAGAGCAGGCTCCTTACGTC. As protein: CASSQEEQAPYV.

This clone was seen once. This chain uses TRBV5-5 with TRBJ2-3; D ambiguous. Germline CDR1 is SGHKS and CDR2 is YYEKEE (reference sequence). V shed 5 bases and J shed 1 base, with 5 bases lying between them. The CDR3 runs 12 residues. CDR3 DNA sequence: TGTGCCAGCAGACTGGGCACAGATACGCAGTATTTT. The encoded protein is CASRLGTDTQYF.

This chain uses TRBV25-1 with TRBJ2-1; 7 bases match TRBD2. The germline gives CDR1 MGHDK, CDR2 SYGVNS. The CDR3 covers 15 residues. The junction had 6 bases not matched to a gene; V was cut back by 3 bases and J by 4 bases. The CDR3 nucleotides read TGTGCCAGCAGTGATATGACGGGAGGTTACAATGAGCAGTTCTTC. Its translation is CASSDMTGGYNEQFF.

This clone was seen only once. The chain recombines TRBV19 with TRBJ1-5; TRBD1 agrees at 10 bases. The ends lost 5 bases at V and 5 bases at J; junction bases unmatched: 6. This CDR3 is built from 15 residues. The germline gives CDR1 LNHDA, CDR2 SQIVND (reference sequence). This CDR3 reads CASSWKGQGHQPQHF. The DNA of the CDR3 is TGTGCCAGTAGTTGGAAGGGACAGGGGCATCAGCCCCAGCATTTT.

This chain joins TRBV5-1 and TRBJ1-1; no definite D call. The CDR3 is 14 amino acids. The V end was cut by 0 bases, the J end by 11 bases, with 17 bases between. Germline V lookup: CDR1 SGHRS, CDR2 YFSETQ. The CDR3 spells CASSLDGRGMHAFF. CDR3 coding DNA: TGCGCCAGCAGCTTGGATGGTCGGGGAATGCATGCTTTCTTT.

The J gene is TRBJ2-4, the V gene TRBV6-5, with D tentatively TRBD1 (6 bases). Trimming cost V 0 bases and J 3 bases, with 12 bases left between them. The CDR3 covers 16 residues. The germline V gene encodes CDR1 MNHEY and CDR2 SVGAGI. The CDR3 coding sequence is TGTGCCAGCAGTTACTCGAATCAGGGGCTCAAAAACATTCAGTACTTC. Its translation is CASSYSNQGLKNIQYF.

In nucleotides, the CDR3 is TGTGCCTGGAGTGTATCGGGGTATGGCTACACCTTC. Residues: CAWSVSGYGYTF. The genes are TRBV30 and TRBJ1-2; D uncertain. The CDR3 has 12 amino acids. Trimming shortened V by 0 bases and J by 5 bases, and 7 bases separated the two germline ends. The germline gives CDR1 GTSNPN, CDR2 SVGIG (reference sequence).

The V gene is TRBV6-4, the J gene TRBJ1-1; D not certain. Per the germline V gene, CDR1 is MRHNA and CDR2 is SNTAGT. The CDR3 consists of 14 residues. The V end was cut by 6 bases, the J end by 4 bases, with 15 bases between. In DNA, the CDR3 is TGTGCCAGCAGGAGAGACGGGTCCCTCACTGAAGCTTTCTTT. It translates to CASRRDGSLTEAFF.

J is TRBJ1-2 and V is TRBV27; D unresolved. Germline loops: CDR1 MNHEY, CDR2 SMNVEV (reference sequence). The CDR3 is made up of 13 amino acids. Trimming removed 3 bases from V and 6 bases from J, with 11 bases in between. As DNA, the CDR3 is TGTGCCAGCAGTTTGGCCGGGAGGGATGGCTACACCTTC. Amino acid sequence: CASSLAGRDGYTF.